What follows describes a single T cell receptor (beta chain). The target antigen is unknown. Each cDNA held unique molecular identifiers, and template switching gave it a universal primer site. From the 5' RACE reads, TCRdb called clonotypes with MiXCR, one entry per CDR3 protein. The sample lists about 890,000 distinct CDR3 sequences, roughly 12% occurring once. The data stem from a study of identical twins. The study, taken as a whole, reports: Models underestimated out-of-frame TCR alpha sharing in monozygotic twins. While abundant cord blood beta clonotypes carried fewer insertions, memory repertoires showed no such pattern.

Germline V gene data show CDR1 as SQVTM and CDR2 as ANQGSEA. V lost 7 bases and J lost 3; bases outside the gene matches: 5. The CDR3 runs 13 residues. These data also formed part of another study, on yellow fever vaccine responses in identical twins.

The J gene is TRBJ2-2, the V gene TRBV29-1, with TRBD2 matching over 7 bases. The TCR sequence derives from a woman aged 18-29 years in good health. The sequencing sample was made of PBMCs. In nucleotides, the CDR3 is TGCAGCGGTGGGGAGGGCGACACCGGGGAGCTGTTTTTT. It codes for CSGGEGDTGELFF.